A single sample gave rise to the 11 T cell receptor beta chains below, sequenced in a study of CD8 T cells in Susac syndrome. The RNA input was roughly 0.45 to 1 ug, and it was reverse transcribed with random hexamers. MiXCR, applied by TCRdb to the immunoSEQ multiplex PCR reads, yields one record per CDR3 protein. The sample records approximately 150,000 distinct CDR3 sequences, approximately 94% being singletons. The specimen sequenced was CD4+ T cells from PBMCs. The receptor set was obtained from a human donor in good health.

The V and J genes are TRBV23-1 and TRBJ1-3, with D maybe TRBD1 (5 bases). TRBV23-1 is filed as an ORF, its function uncertain. The CDR3 runs 16 residues. The ends were cut back, 2 bases at V and 0 bases at J, with 11 bases in the middle. CDR3 bases: TGCGCCAGCAGTCAACGATCGACAGTCTCTGGAAACACCATATATTTT. Residues: CASSQRSTVSGNTIYF.

The chain joins TRBV3-1 to TRBJ2-5; TRBD1 aligns across 7 bases. CDR1 and CDR2 from the germline V gene are LGHDT and YNNKEL (reference sequence). The junction had 9 bases not matched to a gene; V was cut back by 3 bases and J by 5 bases. The CDR3 loop spans 15 amino acids. As DNA, the CDR3 is TGTGCCAGCAGCCAGAATTCAGGGGGTTTGGAGACCCAGTACTTC. It translates to CASSQNSGGLETQYF.

V and J are TRBV20-1 and TRBJ1-4, with D uncertain. The CDR3 loop spans 12 amino acids. Germline values: CDR1 DFQATT, CDR2 SNEGSKA (reference sequence). CDR3 protein: CRGPFANEKLFF. The CDR3 DNA sequence: TGCAGAGGCCCATTTGCTAATGAAAAACTGTTTTTT.

This chain uses TRBV5-4 with TRBJ2-7; D gene ambiguous. In germline, CDR1 is SGHNT, CDR2 YYREEE (reference sequence). With 3 bases removed from V and 0 bases from J, the gap between germline ends came to 7 bases. This CDR3 has 13 amino acids. The CDR3 bases are TGTGCCAGCAGCTCCAAGAGCTCCTACGAGCAGTACTTC. Translated, it gives CASSSKSSYEQYF.

The chain carries TRBV5-4 and TRBJ1-3; unclear D gene. V was pared by 4 bases and J by 3 bases, with 5 bases between. This CDR3 is 12 amino acids long. Germline CDR1 SGHNT, CDR2 YYREEE (reference sequence). Here the CDR3 DNA reads TGTGCCAGCAGCATGGTTGGAAACACCATATATTTT. It is translated as CASSMVGNTIYF.

The chain carries TRBV11-3 and TRBJ2-3; D ambiguous. V was shortened by 1 base and J by 2 bases, with 4 bases between the two germline ends. The CDR3 totals 13 residues. The V gene's germline CDR1 is SGHNT and CDR2 YENEEA. The CDR3 DNA sequence: TGTGCCAGCAGCTTAGCTGACACAGATACGCAGTATTTT. Residues: CASSLADTDTQYF.

This chain connects TRBV29-1 to TRBJ1-2; D gene unclear. Trimming removed 5 bases at V and 8 bases at J, with 9 bases between. Germline V CDR1 and CDR2: SQVTM, ANQGSEA. There are 10 residues in the CDR3. CDR3 nucleotides: TGCAGCGTTCGGGAGAGGGGCTACACCTTC. Translating gives CSVRERGYTF.

The genes are TRBV6-4 and TRBJ2-3, with D uncertain. CDR3 size: 13 residues. V lost 2 bases and J 6 bases, leaving 9 bases between the germline ends. CDR1 is MRHNA, CDR2 SNTAGT, per germline. The CDR3 DNA reads TGTGCCAGCAGTGACGTCAGGCCCGATACGCAGTATTTT. This gives the protein CASSDVRPDTQYF.

V and J are TRBV29-1 and TRBJ1-2; 12 nucleotides match TRBD1. The ends lost 6 bases at V and 2 bases at J; junction bases unmatched: 4. The CDR3 totals 14 residues. CDR1 is SQVTM, CDR2 ANQGSEA, per germline. The CDR3 nucleotides are TGCAGCGTCTCCGGGACAGGGGGCAACTATGGCTACACCTTC. It translates to CSVSGTGGNYGYTF.

The V gene is TRBV25-1, the J gene TRBJ2-7, with 10 bases matching TRBD1. CDR3 size: 14 residues. V shed 4 bases and J 5 bases; nucleotides not matched to a gene: 5. Germline V gene data show CDR1 as MGHDK and CDR2 as SYGVNS. The CDR3 spells CASSGWDRGNEQYF. DNA for the CDR3: TGTGCCAGCAGTGGGTGGGACAGGGGAAACGAGCAGTACTTC.

The J gene is TRBJ2-1, the V gene TRBV19; TRBD2 matches 10 bases. The germline CDR1 and CDR2 sequences are LNHDA and SQIVND (reference sequence). This CDR3 spans 16 amino acids. V dropped 4 bases and J dropped 4; count of bases not matched to a gene: 7. CDR3 sequence: CASSTASGRLYNEQFF. The DNA for the CDR3 is TGTGCCAGTAGTACCGCTAGCGGGAGATTGTACAATGAGCAGTTCTTC.